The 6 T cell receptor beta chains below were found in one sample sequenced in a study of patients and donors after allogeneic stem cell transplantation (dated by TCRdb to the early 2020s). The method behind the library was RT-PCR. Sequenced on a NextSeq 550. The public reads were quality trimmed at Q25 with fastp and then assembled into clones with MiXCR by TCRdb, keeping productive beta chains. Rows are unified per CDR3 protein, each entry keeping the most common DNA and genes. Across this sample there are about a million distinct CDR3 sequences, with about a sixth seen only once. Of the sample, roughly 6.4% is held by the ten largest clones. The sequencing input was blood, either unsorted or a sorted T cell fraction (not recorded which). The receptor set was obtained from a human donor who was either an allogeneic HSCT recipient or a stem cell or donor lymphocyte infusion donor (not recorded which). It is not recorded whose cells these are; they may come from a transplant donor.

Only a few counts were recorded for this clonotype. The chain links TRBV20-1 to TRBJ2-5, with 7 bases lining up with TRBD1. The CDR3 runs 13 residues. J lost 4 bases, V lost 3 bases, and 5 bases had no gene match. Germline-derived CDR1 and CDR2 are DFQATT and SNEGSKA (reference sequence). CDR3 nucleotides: TGCAGTGCTAGGGAAGGGACAGTAGAGACCCAGTACTTC. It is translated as CSAREGTVETQYF.

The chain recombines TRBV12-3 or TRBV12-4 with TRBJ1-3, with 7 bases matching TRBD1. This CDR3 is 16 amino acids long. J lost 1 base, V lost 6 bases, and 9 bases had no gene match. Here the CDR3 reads CASSRPTGRSGNTIYF. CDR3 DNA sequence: TGTGCCAGCAGCCGACCGACAGGGAGGTCTGGAAACACCATATATTTT.

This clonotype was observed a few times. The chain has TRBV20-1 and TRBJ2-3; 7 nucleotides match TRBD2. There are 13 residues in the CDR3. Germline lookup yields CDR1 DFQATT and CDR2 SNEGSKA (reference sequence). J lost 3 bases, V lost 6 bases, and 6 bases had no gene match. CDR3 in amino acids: CSARDYWTDTQYF. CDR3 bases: TGCAGTGCCAGGGACTACTGGACAGATACGCAGTATTTT.

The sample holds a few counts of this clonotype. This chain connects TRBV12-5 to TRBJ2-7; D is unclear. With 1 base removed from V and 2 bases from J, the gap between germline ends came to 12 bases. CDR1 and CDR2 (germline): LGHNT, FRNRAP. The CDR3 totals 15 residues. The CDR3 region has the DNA TGTGCTAGTGGTTTGGATGGACCCAGCCCCTACGAGCAGTACTTC. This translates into CASGLDGPSPYEQYF.

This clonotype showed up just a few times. The CDR3 loop is CASSEALRRVGAYEQYF. Written as DNA, the CDR3 is TGTGCCAGCAGTGAAGCGCTTCGTCGGGTAGGAGCCTACGAGCAGTACTTC. V gene TRBV6-1 combines with J gene TRBJ2-7, with D unresolved. V was pared by 0 bases and J by 2 bases, with 17 bases between. This CDR3 has 17 residues. The germline V gene has CDR1 MNHNS and CDR2 SASEGT.

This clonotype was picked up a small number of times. The CDR3 sequence is CASSQGPGGAQNEQFF. Written as DNA, the CDR3 is TGTGCCAGCAGCCAAGGACCCGGGGGCGCACAGAATGAGCAGTTCTTC. This chain links TRBV4-2 with TRBJ2-1; D is tentatively TRBD1 or TRBD2 (6 bases each). The V gene's germline CDR1 is LGHNA and CDR2 YNFKEQ. Trimming pared 1 base from V and 7 bases from J, leaving 17 bases between. This CDR3 contains 16 residues.